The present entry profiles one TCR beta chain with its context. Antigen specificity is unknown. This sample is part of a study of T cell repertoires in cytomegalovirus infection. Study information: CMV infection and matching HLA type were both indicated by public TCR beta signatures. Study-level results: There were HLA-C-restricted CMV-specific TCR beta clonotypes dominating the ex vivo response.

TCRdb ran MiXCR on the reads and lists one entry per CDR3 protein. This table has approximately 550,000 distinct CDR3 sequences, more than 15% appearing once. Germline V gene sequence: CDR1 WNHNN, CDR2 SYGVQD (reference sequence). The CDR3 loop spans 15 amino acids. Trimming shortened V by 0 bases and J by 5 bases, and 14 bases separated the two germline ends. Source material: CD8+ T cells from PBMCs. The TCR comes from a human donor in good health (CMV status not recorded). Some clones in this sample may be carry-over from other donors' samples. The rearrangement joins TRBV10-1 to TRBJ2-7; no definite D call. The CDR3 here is CASSESTRSWDEQYF. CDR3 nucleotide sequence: TGCGCCAGCAGTGAGTCGACGCGGTCATGGGACGAGCAGTACTTC.